The entry below describes one T cell receptor beta chain. Its antigen remains unknown. The sample comes from a study of T cell clones after liver transplantation. Study at large: Graft-donor-reactive sequences were compared with third-party-reactive TCRbeta sequences from pre-transplant mixed lymphocyte reactions. Study-level findings and limits: In two subjects, few donor cells limited the measurable donor-reactive repertoire.

Trimming removed 5 bases from V and 2 bases from J, with 4 bases in between. The germline V gene has CDR1 SGHRS and CDR2 YFSETQ. The CDR3 spans 11 residues. Repertoires were generated with immunoSEQ multiplex PCR, while TCRdb's copy carries only in-frame clones and drops some. The sample has about 99,000 clones, approximately 78% seen once. This chain links TRBV5-1 with TRBJ2-5, with D unresolved. Sequencing used CD4+ T cells from blood, obtained before liver transplant. The TCR was taken from a human donor who received a liver transplant. CDR3 residues: CASRGQETQYF. DNA for the CDR3: TGCGCCAGCAGGGGACAAGAGACCCAGTACTTC.